The 2 T cell receptor beta chains below all came from one sample that was sequenced in a study of human T cells and chemical hapten exposure. Each CDR3 protein gets one entry after TCRdb re-called the RACE reads with MiXCR. The sample consists of under 450,000 distinct CDR3 sequences, more than 4.5% of them appearing once. Time point meaning: patch test 1, 2 weeks after DPC sensitization. The treatment: therapeutic diphenylcyclopropenone sensitization with weekly scalp DPC. Here the sequenced sample was whole blood, taken in connection with sensitization to the hapten diphenylcyclopropenone (DPC). All receptors come from a woman between 45 and 60 years old with alopecia areata. Some clones in this sample may be carry-over from other donors' samples.

This chain joins TRBV5-6 and TRBJ2-7; possibly TRBD2 for D (6 bases). Germline CDR1 reads SGHDT; CDR2 reads YYEEEE. This CDR3 spans 14 amino acids. The germline V and J ends were trimmed by 4 bases and 2 bases, with 13 bases remaining between them. The CDR3 protein is CASSPGTDAYEQYF. The CDR3 nucleotides read TGTGCCAGCAGCCCCGGGACTGACGCCTACGAGCAGTACTTC.

The rearrangement links TRBV7-2 to TRBJ2-3; TRBD1 matches at 8 bases. Trimming cost V 0 bases and J 5 bases; bases outside gene matches: 7. Germline CDR1 and CDR2: SGHTA and FQGNSA. This CDR3 contains 16 residues. In DNA, the CDR3 is TGTGCCAGCAGCTTAGCCCCGACAGGGGTTAGAGATACGCAGTATTTT. Residues: CASSLAPTGVRDTQYF. The variable domain in full, completed from reference TRBV7-2 and TRBJ2-3, reads GAGVSQSPSNKVTEKGKDVELRCDPISGHTALYWYRQSLGQGLEFLIYFQGNSAPDKSGLPSDRFSAERTGGSVSTLTIQRTQQEDSAVYLCASSLAPTGVRDTQYFGPGTRLTVL.